The present T cell receptor beta chain was sequenced within a study of T cells in Graves' hyperthyroidism and ophthalmopathy. Findings of the study overall: Most thyroid clonotypes expanded above 0.001 were also detected in blood.

Researchers barred patients who had uncontrolled infection, other autoimmune disease, pregnancy or lactation. Each diagnosis was grounded in clinical symptoms, serum thyroxine and TRAb, thyroid ultrasound, and orbital computed tomography. The CDR3 regions of TCR beta were amplified from RNA transcripts. With the HTBI primer set, the TCR CDR3 went through a first round of RT-PCR. From the multiplex PCR reads, TCRdb called clonotypes with MiXCR, one entry per CDR3 protein. Among approximately 700,000 distinct CDR3 sequences, less than 45% were seen once, and the ten largest hold 6.5% to 9%. This clonotype appeared a few times. Its matching antigen is unknown. The source material was peripheral blood or thyroid tissue (not recorded which). This receptor was obtained from an adult man with Graves' disease, either hyperthyroidism or ophthalmopathy (not recorded which).

Here the CDR3 reads CASQAFLQGYSPLHF. CDR3 DNA: TGTGCCAGCCAGGCTTTTTTACAGGGTTATTCACCCCTCCACTTT. The chain is built from TRBV2 and TRBJ1-6; TRBD1 is a possible D gene (6 bases). This CDR3 comprises 15 residues. V was clipped by 8 bases and J by 8 bases, with 19 bases between them. CDR1 and CDR2 (germline): SNHLY, FYNNEI.